What follows are 8 T cell receptor beta chains derived from one specimen sequenced in a study of blood T cells in healthy people across ages. A second about 7 to 12 cycle PCR used barcoded and J-beta primers. Using its own MiXCR run on the 5' RACE reads, TCRdb lists one record per CDR3 protein. The table lists 980,000 or so distinct CDR3 sequences, approximately 49% of them singletons. The sample was blood. The receptors here all came from a man aged 25 to 45 in good health.

The chain recombines TRBV2 with TRBJ1-2; D unclear. CDR1 and CDR2 from the germline V gene are SNHLY and FYNNEI. This CDR3 is built from 14 residues. Trimming took 4 bases from V and 0 from J, leaving 9 bases between them. CDR3 region: CASSGRSANYGYTF. The CDR3 DNA follows: TGTGCCAGCAGTGGGAGGAGCGCTAACTATGGCTACACCTTC.

The chain uses TRBV6-2 or TRBV6-3 and TRBJ2-4; no clear D gene. Germline loops: CDR1 MNHEY, CDR2 SVGEGT. Trimming pared 0 bases from V and 6 bases from J, leaving 12 bases between. There are 15 residues in the CDR3. The CDR3 is CASSYSNARANIQYF. CDR3 in DNA: TGTGCCAGCAGTTACTCGAATGCCCGAGCAAACATTCAGTACTTC.

The rearrangement links TRBV7-8 to TRBJ2-6; perhaps D is TRBD1 or TRBD2 (5 bases each). The germline V and J ends were trimmed by 5 bases and 4 bases, with 12 bases remaining between them. This CDR3 contains 15 residues. The V gene's germline CDR1 is SGHVS and CDR2 FQNEAQ. In DNA form, the CDR3 reads TGTGCCAGCAGCCAAAGAGGGACGGGGGCCAACGTCCTGACTTTC. The encoded protein is CASSQRGTGANVLTF.

This clonotype showed up many times. The chain carries TRBV7-9 and TRBJ1-2, with D uncertain. The germline V gene has CDR1 SEHNR and CDR2 FQNEAQ (reference sequence). Trimming left V 2 bases short and J 2 bases short, with 21 bases between. The CDR3 is made up of 18 amino acids. CDR3 sequence: CASSLLAGSLDTNYGYTF. The CDR3 DNA follows: TGTGCCAGCAGCTTACTAGCAGGAAGTTTAGATACAAACTATGGCTACACCTTC.

This chain connects TRBV30 to TRBJ2-3, with D tentatively TRBD2 (6 bases). V was clipped by 2 bases and J by 1 base, with 7 bases between them. The germline CDR1 and CDR2 sequences are GTSNPN and SVGIG (reference sequence). The CDR3 is made up of 13 amino acids. The CDR3 nucleotides are TGTGCCTGGAGTAAGCGGGGCACAGATACGCAGTATTTT. Amino acids: CAWSKRGTDTQYF.

V is TRBV24-1 and J is TRBJ2-7, with D possibly matching TRBD1 (5 bases). Germline V gives CDR1 KGHDR, CDR2 SFDVKD. Trimming removed 2 bases at V and 0 bases at J, with 13 bases between. This CDR3 comprises 16 residues. CDR3 bases: TGTGCCACCAGTGATTCTCAGACAGTAAGCTCCTACGAGCAGTACTTC. Translated, it gives CATSDSQTVSSYEQYF.

V usage is TRBV4-2 and J usage is TRBJ2-2, with D possibly being TRBD2 (5 bases). CDR1 LGHNA and CDR2 YNFKEQ come from the germline V gene. The CDR3 is made up of 17 amino acids. V lost 1 base and J lost 3, with 15 bases in between. In nucleotides, the CDR3 is TGTGCCAGCAGCCAAGCCCCGTCGGGATCCTACACCGGGGAGCTGTTTTTT. This encodes CASSQAPSGSYTGELFF.

The chain couples TRBV30 to TRBJ2-7, with D tentatively TRBD1 (5 bases). CDR3 length: 12 residues. Germline V gives CDR1 GTSNPN, CDR2 SVGIG (reference sequence). Trimming took 3 bases from V and 6 from J, leaving 12 bases between them. CDR3 region: CAWRQDRGEQYF. The CDR3 region has the DNA TGTGCCTGGAGACAGGACCGCGGCGAGCAGTACTTC.